This passage covers 27 T cell receptor beta chains from one sample sequenced in a study of shared clonotypes between healthy human individuals. TCRdb keeps only in-frame clones here, not all; method: immunoSEQ multiplex PCR. The sample carries under 1,100,000 clones, approximately 68% recorded once. Sequencing was done on a sample of memory CD4+ T cells sorted from blood. Indicated subset: CD45RA-negative fraction. The source is a man aged 18 to 35 in good health.

The genes are TRBV7-9 and TRBJ2-5; D might be TRBD1 (6 bases). The ends were cut back, 5 bases at V and 10 bases at J, with 11 bases in the middle. This CDR3 is built from 11 residues. In germline, CDR1 is SEHNR, CDR2 FQNEAQ (reference sequence). CDR3 DNA sequence: TGTGCCAGCAGCCTAAAGGGGGTCCAGTACTTC. This codes for CASSLKGVQYF.

The CDR3 nucleotides are TGTGCCAGCAGCCGACCAGGGGGCGATGAAAAACTGTTTTTT. Its translation is CASSRPGGDEKLFF. The rearrangement uses TRBV5-4 and TRBJ1-4; 8 nucleotides agree with TRBD1. After removal of 4 bases from V and 6 bases from J, the junction contained 5 bases not matched to a gene. Germline lookup yields CDR1 SGHNT and CDR2 YYREEE (reference sequence). This CDR3 region has 14 residues.

As concerns this clone: Other nucleotide sequences in the sample specify the same CDR3. The gene calls are TRBV18 and TRBJ2-5; D not certain. The V end lost 0 bases, the J end lost 2 bases, and 4 bases lay between the germline ends. This CDR3 has 13 amino acids. Per the germline V gene, CDR1 is KGHSH and CDR2 is LQKENI. The CDR3 DNA follows: TGTGCCAGCTCACCACCGTCGCAAGAGACCCAGTACTTC. Its translation: CASSPPSQETQYF.

This clone was counted once. This rearrangement joins TRBV2 to TRBJ2-3; 12 positions agree with TRBD2. This CDR3 has 14 residues. Trimming at V came to 7 bases and at J to 7 bases, leaving 6 bases not matched to a gene. In germline, CDR1 is SNHLY, CDR2 FYNNEI. The DNA of the CDR3 is TGTGCCAGCACCCTAGCGGGGGGGGGAAATACGCAGTATTTT. Its translation is CASTLAGGGNTQYF.

The chain carries TRBV7-2 and TRBJ2-3, with a weak D call TRBD2 (6 bases). Trimming cost V 1 base and J 4 bases, with 12 bases left between them. Germline-derived CDR1 and CDR2 are SGHTA and FQGNSA. This CDR3 is 15 amino acids long. CDR3 loop: CASSLGPERADTQYF. As DNA, the CDR3 is TGTGCCAGCAGCTTAGGGCCGGAGCGGGCAGATACGCAGTATTTT.

The V gene is TRBV27, the J gene TRBJ2-7; TRBD2 agrees at 13 bases. Trimming took 5 bases from V and 6 from J; bases not matched to a gene: 7. The V gene's germline CDR1 is MNHEY and CDR2 SMNVEV (reference sequence). There are 15 residues in the CDR3. The CDR3 spells CASSPGLAGYTEQYF. Here the CDR3 DNA reads TGTGCCAGCAGTCCGGGACTAGCGGGGTATACCGAGCAGTACTTC.

The V and J genes are TRBV18 and TRBJ1-6, with D tentatively TRBD1 (6 bases). V was clipped by 3 bases and J by 7 bases, with 13 bases between them. CDR3 length equals 15 residues. Germline CDR1 reads KGHSH; CDR2 reads LQKENI. CDR3 DNA: TGTGCCAGCTCACCTCAGGGGAAGGGGAATTCACCCCTCCACTTT. Protein sequence: CASSPQGKGNSPLHF.

The CDR3 nucleotides read TGTGCCAGTAGCGGGACAGGGGCCGAAGAGGTGCAGTACTTC. Amino acid sequence: CASSGTGAEEVQYF. The rearrangement joins TRBV19 to TRBJ2-7; 10 bases agree with TRBD1. The junction had 11 bases not matched to a gene; V was cut back by 6 bases and J by 9 bases. This CDR3 is 14 amino acids long. Per germline, CDR1 LNHDA and CDR2 SQIVND (reference sequence).

This chain connects TRBV5-1 to TRBJ1-1; D call uncertain. The CDR3 loop spans 14 amino acids. Trimming left V 2 bases short and J 1 base short, with 9 bases between. CDR1 and CDR2 from the germline V gene are SGHRS and YFSETQ. In DNA form, the CDR3 reads TGCGCCAGCAGCTTCTCCCCGTCGAACACTGAAGCTTTCTTT. As protein: CASSFSPSNTEAFF.

CDR3 in amino acids: CASSPTNGQPQHF. CDR3 coding DNA: TGTGCCAGCTCACCTACCAACGGTCAGCCCCAGCATTTT. The V gene is TRBV18, the J gene TRBJ1-5; D call uncertain. This CDR3 comprises 13 residues. Germline CDR1 KGHSH, CDR2 LQKENI. V was pared by 3 bases and J by 6 bases, with 9 bases between.

This CDR3 reads CASSLNRGNRDGYTF. As DNA, the CDR3 is TGTGCCAGCAGTTTAAACAGGGGGAACCGAGATGGCTACACCTTC. The rearrangement links TRBV6-6 to TRBJ1-2; 8 bases match TRBD1. From germline, CDR1 is MNHNY and CDR2 SVGAGI (reference sequence). The CDR3 extends over 15 amino acids. J gave up 6 bases and V 4 bases, and 10 bases lay outside the gene matches.

The V call is TRBV9, the J call TRBJ1-6; no firm D call. V lost 0 bases and J lost 10, with 11 bases in between. The CDR3 length is 14 residues. Germline CDR1 and CDR2: SGDLS and YYNGEE. DNA of the CDR3: TGTGCCAGCAGCGTAGGTGACCTCGGATCACCCCTCCACTTT. Protein sequence: CASSVGDLGSPLHF.

On this clone: Different DNA sequences within this sample yield the same CDR3. CDR3 region: CASSLEGGYGTDTQYF. The DNA for the CDR3 is TGTGCCAGCAGCTTAGAGGGGGGGTACGGCACAGATACGCAGTATTTT. The chain employs TRBV7-2 and TRBJ2-3; the D gene is possibly TRBD2 (7 bases). From germline, CDR1 is SGHTA and CDR2 FQGNSA. The CDR3 totals 16 residues. Trimming stripped 1 base from V and 1 base from J, with 12 bases between.

J is TRBJ2-5 and V is TRBV7-2, with 8 nucleotides matching TRBD2. V shed 0 bases and J 5 bases; nucleotides not matched to a gene: 8. There are 16 residues in the CDR3. Germline assignment: CDR1 SGHTA and CDR2 FQGNSA. The CDR3 region has the DNA TGTGCCAGCAGCTTAGCGCGTAGGACTAGCTCGGAGACCCAGTACTTC. Its protein product is CASSLARRTSSETQYF.

This rearrangement joins TRBV7-2 to TRBJ2-1; D uncertain. V lost 3 bases, J lost 10 bases, and 7 bases lay in between. Germline-derived CDR1 and CDR2 are SGHTA and FQGNSA. The CDR3 consists of 11 residues. This CDR3 is CASSLGWEQFF. The DNA of the CDR3 is TGTGCCAGCAGCTTGGGCTGGGAGCAGTTCTTC.

With respect to this clone: Other DNA sequences within the sample encode an identical CDR3. The chain carries TRBV18 and TRBJ2-1, with a tentative D call TRBD1 (6 bases). Germline V gene sequence: CDR1 KGHSH, CDR2 LQKENI. The CDR3 is 15 amino acids. Trimming cost V 3 bases and J 4 bases, with 13 bases left between them. CDR3 in DNA: TGTGCCAGCTCACCGGGGCAGGGGTCTTACAATGAGCAGTTCTTC. Amino acids: CASSPGQGSYNEQFF. Full variable domain (rest looked up from reference TRBV18 and TRBJ2-1): NAGVMQNPRHLVRRRGQEARLRCSPMKGHSHVYWYRQLPEEGLKFMVYLQKENIIDESGMPKERFSAEFPKEGPSILRIQQVVRGDSAAYFCASSPGQGSYNEQFFGPGTRLTVL.

The count of this clone is one. The chain carries TRBV6-1 and TRBJ1-3; D uncertain. Germline V gives CDR1 MNHNS, CDR2 SASEGT. This CDR3 contains 13 residues. The ends were cut back, 8 bases at V and 3 bases at J, with 11 bases in the middle. The CDR3 loop is CASRREYGNTIYF. The DNA for the CDR3 is TGTGCCAGCCGAAGGGAATATGGAAACACCATATATTTT.

This clone was counted a few times. V gene TRBV11-2 combines with J gene TRBJ1-1; D gene ambiguous. V was pared by 0 bases and J by 0 bases, with 5 bases between. The CDR3 totals 14 residues. Germline V gene data show CDR1 as SGHAT and CDR2 as FQNNGV. The CDR3 is CASSLDLLNTEAFF. CDR3 DNA: TGTGCCAGCAGCTTAGATCTTCTGAACACTGAAGCTTTCTTT. Together with reference TRBV11-2 and TRBJ1-1, the CDR3 gives the full variable domain: EAGVAQSPRYKIIEKRQSVAFWCNPISGHATLYWYQQILGQGPKLLIQFQNNGVVDDSQLPKDRFSAERLKGVDSTLKIQPAKLEDSAVYLCASSLDLLNTEAFFGQGTRLTVV.

Only one count was recorded for this clone. The genes are TRBV5-8 and TRBJ1-5; the D is unclear. Trimming removed 7 bases at V and 1 base at J, with 12 bases between. The CDR3 runs to 14 residues. Germline CDR1 reads SGHTS; CDR2 reads YDEGEE. The CDR3 loop reads CASGRLLSNQPQHF. CDR3 DNA: TGTGCCAGCGGCCGTTTGCTAAGCAATCAGCCCCAGCATTTT. Using reference TRBV5-8 and TRBJ1-5 for the parts outside the CDR3, the full variable domain is EAGVTQSPTHLIKTRGQQATLRCSPISGHTSVYWYQQALGLGLQFLLWYDEGEERNRGNFPPRFSGRQFPNYSSELNVNALELEDSALYLCASGRLLSNQPQHFGDGTRLSIL.

The chain employs TRBV7-2 and TRBJ2-7; unclear D gene. V lost 1 base and J 1 base, leaving 11 bases between the germline ends. The length of the CDR3 is 15 residues. The germline gives CDR1 SGHTA, CDR2 FQGNSA. CDR3 nucleotide sequence: TGTGCCAGCAGCTTAGGAGGATTCGGATCCTACGAGCAGTACTTC. This sequence encodes CASSLGGFGSYEQYF. Variable domain in full (rest from reference TRBV7-2 and TRBJ2-7): GAGVSQSPSNKVTEKGKDVELRCDPISGHTALYWYRQSLGQGLEFLIYFQGNSAPDKSGLPSDRFSAERTGGSVSTLTIQRTQQEDSAVYLCASSLGGFGSYEQYFGPGTRLTVT.

This rearrangement joins TRBV7-8 to TRBJ1-6, with D tentatively TRBD1 (5 bases). Germline V CDR1 and CDR2: SGHVS, FQNEAQ. Deletions cut 1 base from V and 6 bases from J, with 10 bases between. The CDR3 extends over 15 amino acids. CDR3 in DNA: TGTGCCAGCAGCTTAGGGTCGACAGTTAATTCACCCCTCCACTTT. Its protein product is CASSLGSTVNSPLHF. Filled out from reference TRBV7-8 and TRBJ1-6, the complete variable domain reads GAGVSQSPRYKVAKRGQDVALRCDPISGHVSLFWYQQALGQGPEFLTYFQNEAQLDKSGLPSDRFFAERPEGSVSTLKIQRTQQEDSAVYLCASSLGSTVNSPLHFGNGTRLTVT.

The chain carries TRBV4-2 and TRBJ2-6, with 9 bases aligning to TRBD1. With V trimmed by 5 bases and J by 1 base, 9 bases remained unmatched. Germline values: CDR1 LGHNA, CDR2 YNFKEQ. This CDR3 spans 18 amino acids. CDR3 in amino acids: CASSVRQGDGSGANVLTF. The DNA for the CDR3 is TGTGCCAGCAGCGTCCGACAGGGGGATGGGTCTGGGGCCAACGTCCTGACTTTC.

V gene TRBV18 combines with J gene TRBJ2-1, with TRBD2 identical over 15 bases. Germline assignment: CDR1 KGHSH and CDR2 LQKENI. The ends lost 4 bases at V and 5 bases at J; junction bases unmatched: 3. The length of the CDR3 is 16 residues. Here the CDR3 reads CASSRTSGGAHNEQFF. For the CDR3, the DNA is TGTGCCAGCTCACGGACTAGCGGGGGGGCCCACAATGAGCAGTTCTTC.

Only one count was recorded for this clone. The V and J genes are TRBV6-5 and TRBJ2-7; 13 bases line up with TRBD2. The CDR3 is 15 amino acids. CDR1 is MNHEY and CDR2 is SVGAGI in the germline V gene. V lost 7 bases, J lost 3 bases, and 6 bases stayed unmatched. CDR3 in amino acids: CASMGTSGEIYEQYF. The CDR3 DNA is TGTGCCAGCATGGGGACTAGCGGGGAGATCTACGAGCAGTACTTC.

A word on this clone: The junction and the germline gene differ at one end; a read error may be behind it. The rearrangement uses TRBV7-7 and TRBJ2-5; D unclear. The CDR3 sequence is 13 residues long. Germline values: CDR1 SSHAT, CDR2 FNYEAQ (reference sequence). The CDR3 loop is CASSLDAGETQYF. In nucleotides, the CDR3 is TGTGCTAGCAGCCTAGATGCCGGAGAGACCCAGTACTTC.

In nucleotides, the CDR3 is TGTGCCAGCAGTTCCCTCGCGCATCTCAATCAGCCCCAGCATTTT. The encoded protein is CASSSLAHLNQPQHF. The chain couples TRBV28 to TRBJ1-5; D is unresolved. The CDR3 is 15 residues long. The germline V gene has CDR1 MDHEN and CDR2 SYDVKM. Trimming took 4 bases from V and 3 from J, leaving 13 bases between them.

The chain employs TRBV6-6 and TRBJ2-7; a possible D gene is TRBD2 (5 bases). In germline, CDR1 is MNHNY, CDR2 SVGAGI (reference sequence). V was cut by 4 bases and J by 0 bases, with 10 bases left in between. The CDR3 has 14 amino acids. The CDR3 spells CASSSSTTSYEQYF. CDR3 DNA sequence: TGTGCCAGCAGTTCCTCGACTACCTCCTACGAGCAGTACTTC.